The clone carrying this T cell receptor beta chain was seen repeatedly, ten times or more. Its specificity is unknown. The sample comes from a study of CD8+CD57+ T cells in acquired aplastic anemia. Overall study results and limits: Patients and controls shared 25 to 30 CD8+ CDR3 sequences.

The use of genomic DNA as template underpinned the TCR beta VDJ and CDR3 profiling. TCRdb re-called the reads with MiXCR, one entry per CDR3 protein. The sample yields some 180,000 distinct CDR3 sequences, about three fifths seen once. Whoever was chosen for sequencing had shown CD8+CD57+ cell expansion by flow cytometry. With no exception, the patients had severe acquired aplastic anemia. Sequenced sample: sorted CD4+, CD8+, or CD8+CD57+ T cells (not recorded which) from PBMCs. This TCR came from a human donor with aplastic anemia.

The CDR3 loop reads CASSPGEAVRQPQHF. DNA of the CDR3: TGTGCCAGCAGTCCAGGGGAGGCGGTCCGTCAGCCCCAGCATTTT. V gene TRBV6-5 combines with J gene TRBJ1-5; possibly TRBD1 for D (6 bases). Germline CDR1 MNHEY, CDR2 SVGAGI. Trimming shortened V by 5 bases and J by 6 bases, and 17 bases separated the two germline ends. The length of the CDR3 is 15 residues.